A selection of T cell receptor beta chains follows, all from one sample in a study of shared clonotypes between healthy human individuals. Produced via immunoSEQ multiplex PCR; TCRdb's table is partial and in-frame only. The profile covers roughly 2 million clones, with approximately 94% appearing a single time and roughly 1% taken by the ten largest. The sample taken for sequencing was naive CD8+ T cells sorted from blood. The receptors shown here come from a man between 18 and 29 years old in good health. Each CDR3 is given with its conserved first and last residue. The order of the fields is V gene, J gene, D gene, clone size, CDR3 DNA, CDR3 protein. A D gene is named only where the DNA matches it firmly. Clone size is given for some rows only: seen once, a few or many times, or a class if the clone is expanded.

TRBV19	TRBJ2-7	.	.	TGTGCCAGTAGTTCTGGGACATCCTCCTACGAGCAGTACTTC	CASSSGTSSYEQYF
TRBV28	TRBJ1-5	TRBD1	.	TGTGCCAGCAGTCCTAGGACAGGGCATCAGCCCCAGCATTTT	CASSPRTGHQPQHF
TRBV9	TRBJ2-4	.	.	TGTGCCAGCAGCGTAGACGGAAACATTCAGTACTTC	CASSVDGNIQYF
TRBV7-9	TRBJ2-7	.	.	TGTGCCAGCAGCCGGGACAACTCCTACGAGCAGTACTTC	CASSRDNSYEQYF
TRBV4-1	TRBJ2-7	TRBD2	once	TGCGCCAGCAGCCAAGAACCTAGCGGGGGGGTCATAACCTACGAGCAGTACTTC	CASSQEPSGGVITYEQYF
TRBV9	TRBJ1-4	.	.	TGTGCCAGCAGCCCGAGCAGTTTCACTAATGAAAAACTGTTTTTT	CASSPSSFTNEKLFF
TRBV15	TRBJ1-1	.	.	TGTGCCACCAGCGACCAGGGGACTGAAGCTTTCTTT	CATSDQGTEAFF
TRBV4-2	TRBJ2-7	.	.	TGTGCCAGCAGCCCTGAGGTGTGGTCCTACGAGCAGTACTTC	CASSPEVWSYEQYF
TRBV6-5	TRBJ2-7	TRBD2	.	TGTGCCAGCAGTTACGCTAGCGGGTCTTCCTACGAGCAGTACTTC	CASSYASGSSYEQYF
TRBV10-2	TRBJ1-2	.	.	TGCGCCAGCAGTGAGTCGTTTAGTCGTGGCTACACCTTC	CASSESFSRGYTF
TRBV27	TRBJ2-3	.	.	TGTGCCAGCAGTGCTCAGGGGTACAGCACAGATACGCAGTATTTT	CASSAQGYSTDTQYF
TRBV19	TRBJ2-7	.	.	TGTGCCAGTGGTCCATGGGGCGACTCCTACGAGCAGTACTTC	CASGPWGDSYEQYF
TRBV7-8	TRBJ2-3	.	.	TGTGCCAGCAGCTTTCCTAGTGCCATCACAGATACGCAGTATTTT	CASSFPSAITDTQYF
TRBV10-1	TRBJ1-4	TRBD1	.	TGCGCCATCCCGGACAGGTCTAATGAAAAACTGTTTTTT	CAIPDRSNEKLFF
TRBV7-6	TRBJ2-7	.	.	TGTGCCAGCAGCCCCGCCATGGCCCCAAGCTCCTACGAGCAGTACTTC	CASSPAMAPSSYEQYF
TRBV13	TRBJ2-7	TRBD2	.	TGTGCCAGCAGCTTAGGCCCTAGCGGGGATCTCCTGGACGAGCAGTACTTC	CASSLGPSGDLLDEQYF
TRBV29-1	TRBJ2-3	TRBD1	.	TGCAGCGTAATTACAGGGGGAACGCAGTATTTT	CSVITGGTQYF
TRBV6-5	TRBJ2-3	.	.	TGTGCCAGCAGCCCGACTATCGGTTACACAGATACGCAGTATTTT	CASSPTIGYTDTQYF
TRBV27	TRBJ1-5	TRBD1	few	TGTGCCAGCAGAAAGGGGGCAGCTGGGCAGCCCCAGCATTTT	CASRKGAAGQPQHF
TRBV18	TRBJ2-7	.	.	TGTGCCAGCTCACCACCGCTTGACTCCTACGAGCAGTACTTC	CASSPPLDSYEQYF
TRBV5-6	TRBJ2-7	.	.	TGTGCCAGCAGCTTAAACAGCTACGAGCAGTACTTC	CASSLNSYEQYF
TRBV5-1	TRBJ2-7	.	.	TGCGCCAGCAGCTTTCGGACGACGGGTTTCTACGAGCAGTACTTC	CASSFRTTGFYEQYF
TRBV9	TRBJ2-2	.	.	TGTGCCAGCAGCCCACGTCCCGGGGAGCTGTTTTTT	CASSPRPGELFF
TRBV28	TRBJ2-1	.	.	TGTGCCAGCACCAAGGACGCGAGCTCCTACAATGAGCAGTTCTTC	CASTKDASSYNEQFF
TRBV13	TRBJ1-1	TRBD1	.	TGTGCCAGCAGCCCTCCGGGACAGGGAAACACTGAAGCTTTCTTT	CASSPPGQGNTEAFF
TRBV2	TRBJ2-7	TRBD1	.	TGTGCCAGCAGGGGGACAGGGGAACCCTACGAGCAGTACTTC	CASRGTGEPYEQYF